This paragraph covers one T cell receptor beta chain sequence. The data stem from a study of T-cell memory formation after mild COVID-19. Using its own MiXCR run on the 5' RACE reads, TCRdb lists one record per CDR3 protein. The table includes a few hundred thousand distinct CDR3 sequences, approximately 8% detected once. Germline V gene lookup returns CDR1 SGDLS and CDR2 YYNGEE. CDR3 size: 14 residues. V was clipped by 3 bases and J by 6 bases; unmatched bases: 7. The V and J genes are TRBV9 and TRBJ2-3; 7 bases agree with TRBD1. Sequences were obtained from PBMCs or a T cell subset sorted from them (not recorded which). The clonotype was recovered from a man aged 18 to 29 who had mild COVID-19 (a few samples of this study predate the infection). Cell type and time point are not known. The chain's CDR3 is CASSADRARDTQYF. DNA for the CDR3: TGTGCCAGCAGCGCTGACAGGGCCAGGGATACGCAGTATTTT.